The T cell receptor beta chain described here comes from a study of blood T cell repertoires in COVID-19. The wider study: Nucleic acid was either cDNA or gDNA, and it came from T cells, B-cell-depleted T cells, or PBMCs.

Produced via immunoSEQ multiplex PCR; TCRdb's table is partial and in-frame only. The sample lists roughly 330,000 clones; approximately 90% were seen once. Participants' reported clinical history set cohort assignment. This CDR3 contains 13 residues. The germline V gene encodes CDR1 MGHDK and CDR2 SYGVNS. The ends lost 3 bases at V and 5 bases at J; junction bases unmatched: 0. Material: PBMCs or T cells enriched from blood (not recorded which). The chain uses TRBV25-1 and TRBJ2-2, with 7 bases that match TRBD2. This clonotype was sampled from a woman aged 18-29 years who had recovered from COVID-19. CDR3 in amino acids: CASSEGGTGELFF. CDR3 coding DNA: TGTGCCAGCAGTGAGGGGGGGACCGGGGAGCTGTTTTTT.